The 11 T cell receptor beta chains below come from one sample, sequenced in a study of T cell responses to AZD1222 COVID-19 vaccine. Repertoires were generated with immunoSEQ multiplex PCR, while TCRdb's copy carries only in-frame clones and drops some. The sample yields 100,000 to 150,000 clones, about 92% seen once. The sequencing used peripheral blood, collected on day 0 of MenACWY control vaccination. The receptors originated from an adult in good health.

The rearrangement joins TRBV28 to TRBJ2-1; possibly TRBD1 for D (6 bases). The V and J ends lost 6 bases and 0 bases respectively, with 9 bases between them. The CDR3 runs to 14 residues. Germline CDR1 is MDHEN and CDR2 is SYDVKM. CDR3 sequence: CASSRQDSYNEQFF. In DNA, the CDR3 is TGTGCCAGCAGCAGACAGGACTCCTACAATGAGCAGTTCTTC.

The V and J genes are TRBV2 and TRBJ1-1; D unresolved. CDR3 length: 13 residues. CDR1 and CDR2 (germline): SNHLY, FYNNEI. Between the trimmed V and J ends, which lost 6 bases and 5 bases, there was a span of 13 bases. The CDR3 is CASRAPGKTEAFF. As DNA, the CDR3 is TGTGCCAGCAGGGCCCCTGGGAAAACTGAAGCTTTCTTT.

The chain joins TRBV7-9 to TRBJ1-2; D not certain. The V gene lost 9 bases and the J gene lost 6 bases, with 14 bases spanning the gap. Germline values: CDR1 SEHNR, CDR2 FQNEAQ (reference sequence). The length of the CDR3 is 12 residues. CDR3 loop: CASSPYLDGYTF. The CDR3 DNA reads TGTGCCAGTAGCCCCTATCTGGATGGCTACACCTTC. The variable domain in full, completed from reference TRBV7-9 and TRBJ1-2, reads DTGVSQNPRHKITKRGQNVTFRCDPISEHNRLYWYRQTLGQGPEFLTYFQNEAQLEKSRLLSDRFSAERPKGSFSTLEIQRTEQGDSAMYLCASSPYLDGYTFGSGTRLTVV.

This clone turned up a few times. The chain couples TRBV6-5 to TRBJ1-6; TRBD1 matches 7 bases. Germline V CDR1 and CDR2: MNHEY, SVGAGI. The CDR3 is 14 amino acids. V was pared by 4 bases and J by 13 bases, with 10 bases of the junction left unmatched. CDR3 DNA sequence: TGTGCCAGCAGTTCGGGACAGACCACGGTCCCCCTCCACTTT. It translates to CASSSGQTTVPLHF.

The chain employs TRBV24-1 and TRBJ2-5; no clear D. This CDR3 region has 16 residues. The V end was cut by 3 bases, the J end by 2 bases, with 15 bases between. In germline, CDR1 is KGHDR, CDR2 SFDVKD. The CDR3 spells CATSDSIGTAQETQYF. The CDR3 DNA is TGTGCCACCAGTGATAGTATAGGAACGGCGCAAGAGACCCAGTACTTC.

The J gene is TRBJ1-1, the V gene TRBV6-6, with D hard to call. Trimming stripped 7 bases from V and 3 bases from J, with 12 bases between. The germline V gene encodes CDR1 MNHNY and CDR2 SVGAGI (reference sequence). This CDR3 is 13 amino acids long. This chain's CDR3 is CASTLDWDTEAFF. The DNA of the CDR3 is TGTGCCAGCACCCTGGATTGGGACACTGAAGCTTTCTTT.

This chain uses TRBV28 with TRBJ1-2; D uncertain. The V gene's germline CDR1 is MDHEN and CDR2 SYDVKM. Trimming took off 6 bases at V and 5 bases at J, with 16 bases between the two ends. This CDR3 comprises 14 residues. The CDR3 protein is CASSPPGGFYGYTF. CDR3 DNA: TGTGCCAGCAGCCCCCCGGGAGGGTTTTATGGCTACACCTTC.

This sequence joins TRBV7-3 and TRBJ2-2; 10 bases agree with TRBD2. V dropped 3 bases and J dropped 5; count of bases not matched to a gene: 0. Per germline, CDR1 SGHTA and CDR2 FQGTGA. This CDR3 region has 14 residues. This CDR3 is CASSLTSGTGELFF. The DNA for the CDR3 is TGTGCCAGCAGCTTGACTAGCGGGACCGGGGAGCTGTTTTTT. The full variable domain, completed using reference TRBV7-3 and TRBJ2-2, is GAGVSQTPSNKVTEKGKYVELRCDPISGHTALYWYRQSLGQGPEFLIYFQGTGAADDSGLPNDRFFAVRPEGSVSTLKIQRTERGDSAVYLCASSLTSGTGELFFGEGSRLTVL.

This chain uses TRBV18 with TRBJ2-2; D gene unclear. V gave up 4 bases and J gave up 3 bases, with 9 bases separating them. The CDR3 contains 14 residues. Germline V gene sequence: CDR1 KGHSH, CDR2 LQKENI. The CDR3 spells CASSQASYTGELFF. DNA of the CDR3: TGTGCCAGCTCACAAGCTAGTTACACCGGGGAGCTGTTTTTT. The full variable domain, with the rest looked up from reference TRBV18 and TRBJ2-2, is NAGVMQNPRHLVRRRGQEARLRCSPMKGHSHVYWYRQLPEEGLKFMVYLQKENIIDESGMPKERFSAEFPKEGPSILRIQQVVRGDSAAYFCASSQASYTGELFFGEGSRLTVL.

V and J are TRBV10-1 and TRBJ1-3; the D gene is possibly TRBD1 (5 bases). The CDR3 has 12 residues. Trimming shortened V by 10 bases and J by 0 bases, and 7 bases separated the two germline ends. Germline-derived CDR1 and CDR2 are WNHNN and SYGVQD (reference sequence). CDR3 protein: CATQVSGNTIYF. The CDR3 DNA is TGCGCCACACAGGTCTCTGGAAACACCATATATTTT.

The chain is built from TRBV5-1 and TRBJ1-1, with D tentatively TRBD1 (5 bases). Trimming took off 4 bases at V and 1 base at J, with 11 bases between the two ends. CDR1 SGHRS and CDR2 YFSETQ come from the germline V gene. The CDR3 has 14 amino acids. The CDR3 DNA sequence: TGCGCCAGCAGCCTAGACAGAAGGAACACTGAAGCTTTCTTT. This codes for CASSLDRRNTEAFF.